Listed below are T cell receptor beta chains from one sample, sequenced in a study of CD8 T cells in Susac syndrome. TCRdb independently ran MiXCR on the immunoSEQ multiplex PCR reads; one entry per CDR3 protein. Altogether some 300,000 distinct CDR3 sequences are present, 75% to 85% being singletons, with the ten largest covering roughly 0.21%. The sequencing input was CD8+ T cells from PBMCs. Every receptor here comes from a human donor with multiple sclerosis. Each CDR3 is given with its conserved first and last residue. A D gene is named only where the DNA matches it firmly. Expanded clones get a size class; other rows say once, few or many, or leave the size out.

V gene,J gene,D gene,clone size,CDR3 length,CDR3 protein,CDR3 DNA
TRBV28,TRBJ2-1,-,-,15,CASSLLVLGSNEQFF,TGTGCCAGCAGTTTACTTGTCCTGGGTTCTAATGAGCAGTTCTTC
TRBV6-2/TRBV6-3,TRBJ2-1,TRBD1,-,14,CASSLTGTGTDQFF,TGTGCCAGCAGTCTCACCGGGACAGGTACTGACCAGTTCTTC
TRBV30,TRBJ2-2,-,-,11,CALPAAGELFF,TGTGCCCTCCCTGCCGCCGGGGAGCTGTTTTTT
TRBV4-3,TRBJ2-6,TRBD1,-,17,CASSQDPGGSGANVLTF,TGCGCCAGCAGCCAAGATCCAGGGGGCTCTGGGGCCAACGTCCTGACTTTC
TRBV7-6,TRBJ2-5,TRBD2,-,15,CASSLRLAGGETQYF,TGTGCCAGCAGCTTGCGACTAGCGGGGGGAGAGACCCAGTACTTC
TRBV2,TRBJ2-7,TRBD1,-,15,CASRDTGGAAYEQYF,TGTGCCAGCAGGGATACAGGGGGCGCGGCCTACGAGCAGTACTTC
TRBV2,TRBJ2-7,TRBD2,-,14,CASRWTSGWYEQYF,TGTGCCAGCCGATGGACTAGCGGGTGGTACGAGCAGTACTTC
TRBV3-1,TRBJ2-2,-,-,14,CASSPLDVTGELFF,TGTGCCAGCAGCCCCCTCGACGTGACCGGGGAGCTGTTTTTT
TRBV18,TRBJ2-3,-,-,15,CASSPLGSEPDTQYF,TGTGCCAGCTCACCTCTCGGGAGTGAGCCAGATACGCAGTATTTT
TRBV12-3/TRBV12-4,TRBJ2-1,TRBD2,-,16,CASTLAGAGGYNEQFF,TGTGCCAGCACCTTGGCAGGGGCGGGAGGCTACAATGAGCAGTTCTTC
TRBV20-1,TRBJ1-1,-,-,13,CSASLREGTEAFF,TGCAGTGCAAGTCTCAGGGAGGGCACTGAAGCTTTCTTT
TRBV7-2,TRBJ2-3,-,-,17,CASSLPRDITSTDTQYF,TGTGCCAGCAGCTTACCCCGGGACATTACTAGCACAGATACGCAGTATTTT
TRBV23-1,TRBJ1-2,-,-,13,CASSGGTGNGYTF,TGCGCCAGCAGCGGTGGAACGGGGAATGGCTACACCTTC
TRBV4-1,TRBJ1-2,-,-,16,CASSLLVILGNYGYTF,TGCGCCAGCAGCCTCCTTGTGATCCTGGGAAACTATGGCTACACCTTC
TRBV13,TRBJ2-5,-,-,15,CASSQAGGAGETQYF,TGTGCCAGCAGCCAAGCAGGCGGGGCGGGTGAGACCCAGTACTTC
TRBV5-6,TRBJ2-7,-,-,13,CASSLVGFYEQYF,TGTGCCAGCAGCTTGGTGGGGTTCTACGAGCAGTACTTC
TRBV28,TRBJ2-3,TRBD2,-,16,CASNLLLAGATDTQYF,TGTGCCAGCAACCTGCTACTAGCGGGAGCCACAGATACGCAGTATTTT
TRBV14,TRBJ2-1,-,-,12,CASSRGFAEQFF,TGTGCCAGCAGCCGCGGGTTTGCTGAGCAGTTCTTC
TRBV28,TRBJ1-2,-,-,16,CASSLLQGIVNYGYTF,TGTGCCAGCAGTTTATTGCAGGGTATAGTGAACTATGGCTACACCTTC
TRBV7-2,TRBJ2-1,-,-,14,CASSSMPLGNEQFF,TGTGCCAGCAGCTCCATGCCCCTGGGGAATGAGCAGTTCTTC
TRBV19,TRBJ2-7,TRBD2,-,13,CASSISSGSEQYF,TGTGCCAGTAGTATAAGTAGCGGGAGCGAGCAGTACTTC
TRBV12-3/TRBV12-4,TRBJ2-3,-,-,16,CASKGGGRVATDTQYF,TGTGCCAGCAAGGGAGGGGGCAGGGTAGCCACAGATACGCAGTATTTT
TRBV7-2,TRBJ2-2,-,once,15,CASSLYGQNTGELFF,TGTGCCAGCAGCTTATATGGACAGAACACCGGGGAGCTGTTTTTT
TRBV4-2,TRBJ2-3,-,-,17,CASSQETGSLGTDTQYF,TGTGCCAGCAGCCAAGAAACAGGGTCTCTGGGCACAGATACGCAGTATTTT
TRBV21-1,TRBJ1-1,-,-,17,CASSNIGQGEGNTEAFF,TGTGCCAGCAGCAACATTGGACAGGGGGAGGGGAACACTGAAGCTTTCTTT